The following is a T cell receptor beta chain sequence with its context. Germline V CDR1 and CDR2: SGHRS, YFSETQ. Trimming shortened V by 4 bases and J by 4 bases, and 15 bases separated the two germline ends. CDR3 length: 15 residues. The sample originates from a study of control samples from healthy donors and cancer patients. The table came from immunoSEQ multiplex PCR; TCRdb's copy has only in-frame clones and leaves some out. Of tens of thousands of clones in the sample, roughly 90% were seen once. The source material was blood. This sequence originates from a woman between 50 and 59 years old in good health. The gene calls are TRBV5-1 and TRBJ1-5; no clear D. CDR3 sequence: CASSQKRSVNQPQHF. DNA for the CDR3: TGCGCCAGCAGCCAAAAAAGATCGGTTAATCAGCCCCAGCATTTT.